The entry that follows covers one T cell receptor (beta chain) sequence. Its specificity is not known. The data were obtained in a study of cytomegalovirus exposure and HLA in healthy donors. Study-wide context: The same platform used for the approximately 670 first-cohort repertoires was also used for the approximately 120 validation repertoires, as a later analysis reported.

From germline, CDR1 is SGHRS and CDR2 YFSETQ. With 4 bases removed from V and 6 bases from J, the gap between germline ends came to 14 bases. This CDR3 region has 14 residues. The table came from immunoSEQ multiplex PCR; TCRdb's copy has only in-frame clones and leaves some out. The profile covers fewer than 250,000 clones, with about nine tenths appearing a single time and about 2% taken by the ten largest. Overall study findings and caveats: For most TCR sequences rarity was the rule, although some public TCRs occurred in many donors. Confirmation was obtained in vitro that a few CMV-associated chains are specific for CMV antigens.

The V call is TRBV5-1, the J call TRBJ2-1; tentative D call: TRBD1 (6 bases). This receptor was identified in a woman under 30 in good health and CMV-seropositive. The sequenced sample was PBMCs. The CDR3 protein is CASSAHRVGNEQFF. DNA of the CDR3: TGCGCCAGCAGCGCACACAGGGTCGGCAATGAGCAGTTCTTC.